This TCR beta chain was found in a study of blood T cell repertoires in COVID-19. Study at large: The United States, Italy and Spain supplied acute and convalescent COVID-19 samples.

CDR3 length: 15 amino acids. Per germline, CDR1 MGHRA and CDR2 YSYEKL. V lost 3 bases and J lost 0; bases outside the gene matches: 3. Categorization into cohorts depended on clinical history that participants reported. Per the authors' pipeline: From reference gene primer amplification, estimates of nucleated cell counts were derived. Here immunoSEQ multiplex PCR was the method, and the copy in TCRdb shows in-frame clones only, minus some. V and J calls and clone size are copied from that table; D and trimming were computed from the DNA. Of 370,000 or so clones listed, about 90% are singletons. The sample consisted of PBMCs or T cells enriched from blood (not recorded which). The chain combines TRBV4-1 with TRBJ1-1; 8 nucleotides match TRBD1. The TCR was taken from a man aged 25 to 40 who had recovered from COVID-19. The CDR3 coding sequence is TGCGCCAGCAGCCAGCGGGGACAGGTGAACACTGAAGCTTTCTTT. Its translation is CASSQRGQVNTEAFF.